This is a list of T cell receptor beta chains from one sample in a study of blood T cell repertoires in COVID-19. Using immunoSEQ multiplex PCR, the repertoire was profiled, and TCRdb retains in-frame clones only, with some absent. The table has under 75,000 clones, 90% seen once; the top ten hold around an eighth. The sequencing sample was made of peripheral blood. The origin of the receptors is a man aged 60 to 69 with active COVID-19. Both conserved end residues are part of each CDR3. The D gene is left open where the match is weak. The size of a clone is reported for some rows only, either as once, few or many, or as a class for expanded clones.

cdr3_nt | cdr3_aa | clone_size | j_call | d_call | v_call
TGTGCCAGCAGTTCCCCGACCCGAGGAGCGGGAGGCCCCCGGAATACGCAGTATTTT | CASSSPTRGAGGPRNTQYF | - | TRBJ2-3 | TRBD2 | TRBV7-2
TGTGCCAGTAGTGTTCGGGGGACAGGGGGCCGGGAGACCCAGTACTTC | CASSVRGTGGRETQYF | - | TRBJ2-5 | TRBD1 | TRBV19
TGTGCCAGCTCACCACTGGGGACACCGAATCAGCCCCAGCATTTT | CASSPLGTPNQPQHF | - | TRBJ1-5 | - | TRBV18
TGCGCCAGCAGCTTGGGTTCGGTAGCGGGACTACCCACAGATACGCAGTATTTT | CASSLGSVAGLPTDTQYF | - | TRBJ2-3 | TRBD2 | TRBV5-1
TGTGCCAGCAGTTTATCAGGGTTAAGGGACAGCGAAACTCTATTC | CASSLSGLRDSETLF | - | TRBJ1-2 | TRBD1 | TRBV28
TGTGCCAGCACCTCTTCCAGGGGTTCTAACTATGGCTACACCTTC | CASTSSRGSNYGYTF | - | TRBJ1-2 | - | TRBV25-1
TGTGCCAGTCGGACAGGGGGTCCTAGCACAGATACGCAGTATTTT | CASRTGGPSTDTQYF | - | TRBJ2-3 | TRBD1 | TRBV5-6
TGTGCCAGCAGTTTAGTGGGGAGGCCCTACGAGCAGTACTTC | CASSLVGRPYEQYF | - | TRBJ2-7 | - | TRBV28
TGTGCCAGCAGTCCTACCGCGGGGACTGGTGAAGCTTTCTTT | CASSPTAGTGEAFF | - | TRBJ1-1 | - | TRBV9
TGCGCCAGCAGCTTGGGACTCGGAGGCCATCGGGGACAGTACTTC | CASSLGLGGHRGQYF | - | TRBJ2-4 | - | TRBV5-1
TGTGCCAGCGAGGGACAGATGAACACTGAAGCTTTCTTT | CASEGQMNTEAFF | - | TRBJ1-1 | TRBD1 | TRBV6-5
TGCAGCGTTGTGGGCCAAATGAACACTGAAGCTTTCTTT | CSVVGQMNTEAFF | - | TRBJ1-1 | - | TRBV29-1
TGTGCCAGCAGCCCCGGGACAGGATCCTACAATGAGCAGTTCTTC | CASSPGTGSYNEQFF | - | TRBJ2-1 | TRBD1 | TRBV5-6
TGTGCCATCAGGGGGCAGCTGCTGGACGAGCAGTACTTC | CAIRGQLLDEQYF | - | TRBJ2-7 | - | TRBV10-3
TGTGCCAGCAGTATGGGACTTCTTGGGGAGCAGTACTTC | CASSMGLLGEQYF | - | TRBJ2-7 | - | TRBV27
TGTGCCAGCAGCACTCGGACGCAGGGGAACACAGATACGCAGTATTTT | CASSTRTQGNTDTQYF | - | TRBJ2-3 | - | TRBV7-2
TGTGCCACCCGTTGGACTAGCGGGAGTTACGAGCAGTACTTC | CATRWTSGSYEQYF | - | TRBJ2-7 | TRBD2 | TRBV28
TGCAGCGTCGAAACAGGGATGAGCTCCTACGAGCAGTACTTC | CSVETGMSSYEQYF | - | TRBJ2-7 | - | TRBV29-1
TGTGCCAGCTTTTGGGCTAGCAAACCCCATGAGCAGTTCTTC | CASFWASKPHEQFF | - | TRBJ2-1 | - | TRBV6-4
TGCGCCAGCAAGTTGAGACAGGGGGACACCGGGGAGCTGTTTTTT | CASKLRQGDTGELFF | once | TRBJ2-2 | TRBD1 | TRBV5-1
TGTGCCAGCAGCCCAGGGGGTTCAAACACTGAAGCTTTCTTT | CASSPGGSNTEAFF | - | TRBJ1-1 | TRBD1 | TRBV7-3
TGTGCCAGCAGCTTAGGAAACCTGCGGGAGGGTGAGCAGTTCTTC | CASSLGNLREGEQFF | - | TRBJ2-1 | TRBD2 | TRBV11-2
TGCGCCAGCAGCTTGGCGGCTAGCGGGGGGTCGGGGGAAGAGACCCAGTACTTC | CASSLAASGGSGEETQYF | few | TRBJ2-5 | TRBD2 | TRBV5-1
TGCGCCAGCAGTTCCACTCGCTGCGACTACGAGCAGTACTTC | CASSSTRCDYEQYF | - | TRBJ2-7 | - | TRBV10-1
TGCGCCAGCAGCTTAAAACCGGACAGGAAGACCTACGAGCAGTACTTC | CASSLKPDRKTYEQYF | - | TRBJ2-7 | TRBD1 | TRBV5-1